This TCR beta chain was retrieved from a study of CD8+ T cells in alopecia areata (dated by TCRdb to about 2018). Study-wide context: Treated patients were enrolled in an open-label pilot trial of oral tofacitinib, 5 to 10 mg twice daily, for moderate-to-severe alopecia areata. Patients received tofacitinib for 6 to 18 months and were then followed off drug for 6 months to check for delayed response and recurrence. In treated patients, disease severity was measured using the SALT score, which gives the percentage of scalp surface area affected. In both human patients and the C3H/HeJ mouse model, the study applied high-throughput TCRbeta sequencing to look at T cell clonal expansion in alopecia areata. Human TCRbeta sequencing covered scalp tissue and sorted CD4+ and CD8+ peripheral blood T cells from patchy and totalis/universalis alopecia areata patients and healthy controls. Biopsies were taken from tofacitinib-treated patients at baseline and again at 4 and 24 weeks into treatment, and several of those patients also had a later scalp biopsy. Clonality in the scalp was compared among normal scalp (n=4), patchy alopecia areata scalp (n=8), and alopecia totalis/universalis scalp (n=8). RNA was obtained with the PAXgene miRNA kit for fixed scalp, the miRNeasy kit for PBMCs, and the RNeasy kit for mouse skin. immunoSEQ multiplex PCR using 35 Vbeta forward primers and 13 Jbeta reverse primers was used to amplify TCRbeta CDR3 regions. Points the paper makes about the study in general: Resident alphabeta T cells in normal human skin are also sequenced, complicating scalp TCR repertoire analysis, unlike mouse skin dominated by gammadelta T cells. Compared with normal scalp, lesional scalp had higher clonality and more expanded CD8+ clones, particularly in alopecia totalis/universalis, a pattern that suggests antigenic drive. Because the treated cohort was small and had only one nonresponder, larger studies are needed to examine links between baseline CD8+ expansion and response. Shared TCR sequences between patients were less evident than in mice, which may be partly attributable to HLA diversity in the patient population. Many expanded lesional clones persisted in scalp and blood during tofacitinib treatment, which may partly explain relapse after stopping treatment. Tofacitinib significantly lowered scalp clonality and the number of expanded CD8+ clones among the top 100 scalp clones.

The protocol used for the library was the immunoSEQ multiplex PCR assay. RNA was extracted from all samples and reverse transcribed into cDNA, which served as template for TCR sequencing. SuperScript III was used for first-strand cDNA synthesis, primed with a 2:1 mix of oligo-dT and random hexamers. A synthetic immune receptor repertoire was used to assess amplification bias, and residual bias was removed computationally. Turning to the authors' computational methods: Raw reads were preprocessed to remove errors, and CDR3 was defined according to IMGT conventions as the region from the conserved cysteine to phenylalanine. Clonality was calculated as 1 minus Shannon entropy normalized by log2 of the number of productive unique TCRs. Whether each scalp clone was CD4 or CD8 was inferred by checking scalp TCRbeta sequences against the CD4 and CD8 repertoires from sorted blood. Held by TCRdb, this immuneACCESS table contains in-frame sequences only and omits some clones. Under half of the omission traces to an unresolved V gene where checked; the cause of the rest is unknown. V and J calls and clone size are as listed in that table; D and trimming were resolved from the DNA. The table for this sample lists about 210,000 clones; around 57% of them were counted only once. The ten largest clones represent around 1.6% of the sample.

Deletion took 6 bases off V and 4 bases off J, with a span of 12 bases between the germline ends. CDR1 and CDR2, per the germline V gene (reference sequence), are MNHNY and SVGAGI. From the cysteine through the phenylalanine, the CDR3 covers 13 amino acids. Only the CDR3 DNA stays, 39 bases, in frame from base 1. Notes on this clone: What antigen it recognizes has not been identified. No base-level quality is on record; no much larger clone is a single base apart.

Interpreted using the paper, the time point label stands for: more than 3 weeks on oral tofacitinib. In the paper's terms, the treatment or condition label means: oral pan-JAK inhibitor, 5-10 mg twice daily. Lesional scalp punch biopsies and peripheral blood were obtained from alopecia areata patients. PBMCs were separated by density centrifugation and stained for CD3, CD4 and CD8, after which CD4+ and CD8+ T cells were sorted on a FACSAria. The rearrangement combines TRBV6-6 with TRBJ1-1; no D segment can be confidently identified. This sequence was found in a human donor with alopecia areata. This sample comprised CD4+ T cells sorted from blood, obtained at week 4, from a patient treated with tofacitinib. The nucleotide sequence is TGTGCCAGCAGCCCCGCACCCGGCACTGAAGCTTTCTTT. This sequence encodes CASSPAPGTEAFF.